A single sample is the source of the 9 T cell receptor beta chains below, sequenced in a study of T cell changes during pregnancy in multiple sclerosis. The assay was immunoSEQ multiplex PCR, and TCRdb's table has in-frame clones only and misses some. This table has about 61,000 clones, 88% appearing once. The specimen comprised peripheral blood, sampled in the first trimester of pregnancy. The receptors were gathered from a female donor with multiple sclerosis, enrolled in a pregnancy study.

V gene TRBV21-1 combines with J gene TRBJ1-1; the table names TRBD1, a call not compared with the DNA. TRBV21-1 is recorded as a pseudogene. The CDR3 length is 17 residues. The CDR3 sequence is CASSKERGNRENTEAFF. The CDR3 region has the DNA TGTGCCAGCAGCAAAGAGAGAGGGAACAGGGAGAACACTGAAGCTTTCTTT.

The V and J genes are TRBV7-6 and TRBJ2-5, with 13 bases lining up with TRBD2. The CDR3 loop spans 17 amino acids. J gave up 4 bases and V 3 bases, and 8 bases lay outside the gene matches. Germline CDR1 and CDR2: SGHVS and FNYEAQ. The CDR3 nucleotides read TGTGCCAGCAGCTTGTCCGGACTAGCGGGAGTTGGAGAGACCCAGTACTTC. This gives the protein CASSLSGLAGVGETQYF.

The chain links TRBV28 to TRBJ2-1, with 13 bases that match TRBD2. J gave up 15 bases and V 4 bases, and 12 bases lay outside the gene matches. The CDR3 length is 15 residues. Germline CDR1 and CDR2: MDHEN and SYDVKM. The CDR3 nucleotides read TGTGCCAGCAGTTCAGAACGACTAGCGGGAGGAACGGGGTTCTTC. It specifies CASSSERLAGGTGFF.

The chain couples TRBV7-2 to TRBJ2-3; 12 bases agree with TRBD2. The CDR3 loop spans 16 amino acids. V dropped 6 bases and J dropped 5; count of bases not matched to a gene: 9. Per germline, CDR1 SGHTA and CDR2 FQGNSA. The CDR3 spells CASSSRLAGAVDTQYF. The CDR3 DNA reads TGTGCCAGCAGTTCCCGACTAGCGGGAGCCGTAGATACGCAGTATTTT.

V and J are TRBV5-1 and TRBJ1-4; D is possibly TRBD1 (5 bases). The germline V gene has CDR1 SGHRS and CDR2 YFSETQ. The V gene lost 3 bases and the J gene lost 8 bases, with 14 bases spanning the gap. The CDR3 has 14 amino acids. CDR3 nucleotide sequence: TGCGCCAGCAGCTGGACGGGGGAACAGGAAAAACTGTTTTTT. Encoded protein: CASSWTGEQEKLFF.

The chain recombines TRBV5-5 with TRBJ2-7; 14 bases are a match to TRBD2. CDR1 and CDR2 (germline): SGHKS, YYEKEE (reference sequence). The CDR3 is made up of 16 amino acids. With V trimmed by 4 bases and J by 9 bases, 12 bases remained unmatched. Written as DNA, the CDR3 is TGTGCCAGCAGCAGCAAACCGGGACTAGCGGGAGAAGTGCAGTACTTC. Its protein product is CASSSKPGLAGEVQYF.

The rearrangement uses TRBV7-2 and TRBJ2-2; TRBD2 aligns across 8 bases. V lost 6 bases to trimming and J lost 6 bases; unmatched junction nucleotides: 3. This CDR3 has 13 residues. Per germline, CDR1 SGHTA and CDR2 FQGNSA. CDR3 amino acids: CASRGTRAGELFF. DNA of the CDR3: TGTGCCAGCAGGGGGACTAGGGCCGGGGAGCTGTTTTTT.

The chain's CDR3 is CASSPAGVKDTQYF. CDR3 in DNA: TGTGCCAGCAGTCCAGCGGGAGTCAAAGATACGCAGTATTTT. This rearrangement joins TRBV6-5 to TRBJ2-3; 8 nucleotides align to TRBD2. V trimming: 5 bases; J trimming: 5 bases; junction bases outside the gene matches: 6. The CDR3 consists of 14 residues. In germline, CDR1 is MNHEY, CDR2 SVGAGI.

The CDR3 DNA reads as TGCAGCGTTGAAAAGGACAGGGGTGGCTACACCTTC. Its translation: CSVEKDRGGYTF. The V call is TRBV29-1, the J call TRBJ1-2, with TRBD1 identical over 9 bases. The CDR3 consists of 12 residues. Trimming at V came to 2 bases and at J to 7 bases, leaving 2 bases not matched to a gene. The germline V gene has CDR1 SQVTM and CDR2 ANQGSEA. The entire variable domain, with the rest obtained from reference TRBV29-1 and TRBJ1-2, is as follows: SAVISQKPSRDICQRGTSLTIQCQVDSQVTMMFWYRQQPGQSLTLIATANQGSEATYESGFVIDKFPISRPNLTFSTLTVSNMSPEDSSIYLCSVEKDRGGYTFGSGTRLTVV.